Included here is one TCR beta chain sequence, with context. This table comes from immunoSEQ multiplex PCR, and its TCRdb copy is limited to in-frame clones, with some not included. The sample consists of 90,000 to 100,000 clones, 90% to 97% of them appearing once. The CDR3 has 14 residues. Looked up from germline, CDR1 is MGHRA and CDR2 is YSYEKL. Trimming took off 0 bases at V and 3 bases at J, with 8 bases between the two ends. This sample was taken from a study of technical replicates of blood from a handful of donors. The rearrangement uses TRBV4-1 and TRBJ1-2; perhaps TRBD1 as D (5 bases). Sequenced sample: T cells isolated from PBMCs. The sequence came from a human donor in good health. The CDR3 reads CASSQDDSYYGYTF. CDR3 in DNA: TGCGCCAGCAGCCAAGATGACAGCTACTATGGCTACACCTTC.